This T cell receptor beta chain was obtained from a study of OX40 agonist ivuxolimab in advanced cancers. This table comes from immunoSEQ multiplex PCR, and its TCRdb copy is limited to in-frame clones, with some not included. This sample carries nearly 70,000 clones, about nine tenths of them seen once, and the ten largest clones take about 8.2%. The V and J ends lost 6 bases and 3 bases respectively, with 14 bases between them. Germline V gives CDR1 MDHEN, CDR2 SYDVKM. The CDR3 sequence is 14 residues long. This chain connects TRBV28 to TRBJ1-2; possibly TRBD1 for D (5 bases). The material was CD4+ or CD8+ T cells sorted from blood, obtained in a trial of the OX40 agonist ivuxolimab. The TCR comes from an adult with an advanced solid tumor such as melanoma, head and neck, liver or kidney cancer. The CDR3 sequence is CASRGDLTHYGYTF. The CDR3 DNA reads TGTGCCAGCAGGGGGGACCTGACACACTATGGCTACACCTTC.